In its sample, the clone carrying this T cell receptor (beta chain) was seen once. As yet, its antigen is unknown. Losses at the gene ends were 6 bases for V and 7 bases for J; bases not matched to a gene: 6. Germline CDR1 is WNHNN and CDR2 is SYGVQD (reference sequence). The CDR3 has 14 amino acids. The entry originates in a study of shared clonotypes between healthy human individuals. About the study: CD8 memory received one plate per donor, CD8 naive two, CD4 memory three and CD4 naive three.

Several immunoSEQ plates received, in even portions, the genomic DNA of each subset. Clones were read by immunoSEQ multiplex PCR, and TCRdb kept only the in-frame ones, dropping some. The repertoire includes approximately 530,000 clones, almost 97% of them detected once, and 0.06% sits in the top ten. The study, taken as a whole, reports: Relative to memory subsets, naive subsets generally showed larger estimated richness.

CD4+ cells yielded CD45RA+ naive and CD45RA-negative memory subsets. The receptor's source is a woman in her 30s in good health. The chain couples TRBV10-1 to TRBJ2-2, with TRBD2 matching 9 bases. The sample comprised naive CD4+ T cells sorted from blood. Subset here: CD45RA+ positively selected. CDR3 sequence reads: CASRGSGRGGELFF. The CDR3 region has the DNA TGCGCCAGCAGGGGTAGCGGGAGAGGCGGGGAGCTGTTTTTT.